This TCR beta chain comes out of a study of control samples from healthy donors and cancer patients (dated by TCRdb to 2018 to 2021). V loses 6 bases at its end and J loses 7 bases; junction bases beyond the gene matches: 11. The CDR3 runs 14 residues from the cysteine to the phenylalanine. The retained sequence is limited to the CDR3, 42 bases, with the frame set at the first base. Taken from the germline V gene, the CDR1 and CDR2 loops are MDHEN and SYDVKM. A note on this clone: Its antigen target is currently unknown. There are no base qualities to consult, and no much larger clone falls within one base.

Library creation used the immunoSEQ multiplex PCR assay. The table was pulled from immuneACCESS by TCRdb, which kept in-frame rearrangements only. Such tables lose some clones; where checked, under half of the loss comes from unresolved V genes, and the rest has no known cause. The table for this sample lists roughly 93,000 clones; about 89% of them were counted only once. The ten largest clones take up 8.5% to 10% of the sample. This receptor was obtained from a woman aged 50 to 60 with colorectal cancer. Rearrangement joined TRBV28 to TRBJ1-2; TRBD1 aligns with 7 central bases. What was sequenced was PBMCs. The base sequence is TGTGCCAGCAGCCTCCTCTCCGGGACAGTTGGCTACACCTTC. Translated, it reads CASSLLSGTVGYTF.